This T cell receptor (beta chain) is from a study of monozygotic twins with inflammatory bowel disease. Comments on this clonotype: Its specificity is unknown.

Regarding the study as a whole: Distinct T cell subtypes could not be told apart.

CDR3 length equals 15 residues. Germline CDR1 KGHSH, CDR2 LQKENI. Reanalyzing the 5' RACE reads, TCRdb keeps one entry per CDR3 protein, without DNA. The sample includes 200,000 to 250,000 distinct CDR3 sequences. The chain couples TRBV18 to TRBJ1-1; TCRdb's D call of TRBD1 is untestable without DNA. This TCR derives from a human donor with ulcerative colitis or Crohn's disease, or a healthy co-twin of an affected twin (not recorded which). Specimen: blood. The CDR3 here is CASSTLLGANTEAFF.